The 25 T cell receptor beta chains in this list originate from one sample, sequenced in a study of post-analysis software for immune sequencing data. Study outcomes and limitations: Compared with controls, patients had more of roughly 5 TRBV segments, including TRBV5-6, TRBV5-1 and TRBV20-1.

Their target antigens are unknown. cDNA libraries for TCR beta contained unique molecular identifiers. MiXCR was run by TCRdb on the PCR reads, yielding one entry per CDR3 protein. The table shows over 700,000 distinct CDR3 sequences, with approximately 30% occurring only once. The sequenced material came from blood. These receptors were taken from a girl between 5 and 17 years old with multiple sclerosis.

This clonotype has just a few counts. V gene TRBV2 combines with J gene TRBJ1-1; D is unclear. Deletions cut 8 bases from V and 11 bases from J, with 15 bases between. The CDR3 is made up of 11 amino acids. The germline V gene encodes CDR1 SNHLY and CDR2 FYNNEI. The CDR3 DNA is TGTGCCAGCCATACGCGCCTCGGGGCTTTCTTT. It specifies CASHTRLGAFF.

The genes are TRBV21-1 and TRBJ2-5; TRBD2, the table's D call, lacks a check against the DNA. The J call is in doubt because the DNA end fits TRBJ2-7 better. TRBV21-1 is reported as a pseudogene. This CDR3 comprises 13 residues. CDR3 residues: CASSKTSSYEQYF. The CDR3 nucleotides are TGTGCCAGCAGCAAAACTTCTAGCTACGAGCAGTACTTC.

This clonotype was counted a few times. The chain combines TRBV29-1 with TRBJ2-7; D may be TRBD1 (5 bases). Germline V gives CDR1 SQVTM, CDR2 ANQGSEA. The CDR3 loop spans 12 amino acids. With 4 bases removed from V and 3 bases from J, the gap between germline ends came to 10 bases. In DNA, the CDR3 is TGCAGCGTTGGGACACCTGACTACGAGCAGTACTTC. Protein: CSVGTPDYEQYF.

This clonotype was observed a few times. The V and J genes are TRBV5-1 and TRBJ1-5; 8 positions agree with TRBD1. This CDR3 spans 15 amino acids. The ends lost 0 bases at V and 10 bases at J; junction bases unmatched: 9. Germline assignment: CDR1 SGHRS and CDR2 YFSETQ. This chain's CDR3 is CASSLESGGLDPQHF. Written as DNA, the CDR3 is TGCGCCAGCAGCTTGGAATCAGGGGGCTTGGATCCCCAGCATTTT.

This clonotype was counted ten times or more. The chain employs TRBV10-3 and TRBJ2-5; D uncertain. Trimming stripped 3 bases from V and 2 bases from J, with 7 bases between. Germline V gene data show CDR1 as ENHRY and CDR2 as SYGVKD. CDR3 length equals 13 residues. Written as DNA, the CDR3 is TGTGCCATCAGTGAAAAACAACAAGAGACCCAGTACTTC. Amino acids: CAISEKQQETQYF.

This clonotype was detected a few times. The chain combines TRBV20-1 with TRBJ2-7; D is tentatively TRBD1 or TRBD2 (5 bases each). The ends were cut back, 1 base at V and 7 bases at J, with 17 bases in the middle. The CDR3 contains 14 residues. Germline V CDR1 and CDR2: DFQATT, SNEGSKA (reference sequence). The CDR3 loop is CSARVPGTYVEQYF. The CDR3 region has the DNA TGCAGTGCTAGAGTTCCCGGGACCTATGTTGAGCAGTACTTC.

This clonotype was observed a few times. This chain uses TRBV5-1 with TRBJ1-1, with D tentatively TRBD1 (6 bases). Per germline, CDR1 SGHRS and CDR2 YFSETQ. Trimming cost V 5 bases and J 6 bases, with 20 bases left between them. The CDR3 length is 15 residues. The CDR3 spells CASRDDRSVSAEAFF. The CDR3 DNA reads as TGCGCCAGCAGGGATGACAGGAGTGTGAGCGCTGAAGCTTTCTTT. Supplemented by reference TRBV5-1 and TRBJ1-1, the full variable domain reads KAGVTQTPRYLIKTRGQQVTLSCSPISGHRSVSWYQQTPGQGLQFLFEYFSETQRNKGNFPGRFSGRQFSNSRSEMNVSTLELGDSALYLCASRDDRSVSAEAFFGQGTRLTVV.

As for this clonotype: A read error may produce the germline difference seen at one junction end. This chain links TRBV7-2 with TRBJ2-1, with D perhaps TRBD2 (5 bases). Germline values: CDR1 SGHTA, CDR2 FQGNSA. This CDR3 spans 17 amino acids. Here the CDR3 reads CVSSFFLFGLPYNEQFF. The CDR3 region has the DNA TGTGTCAGCAGCTTCTTCCTCTTCGGACTGCCTTACAATGAGCAGTTCTTC.

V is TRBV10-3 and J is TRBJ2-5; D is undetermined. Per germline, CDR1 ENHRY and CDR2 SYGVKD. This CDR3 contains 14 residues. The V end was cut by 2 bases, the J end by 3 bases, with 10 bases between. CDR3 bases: TGTGCCATCAGTGAGGTGGCAGGTAAAGAGACCCAGTACTTC. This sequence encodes CAISEVAGKETQYF.

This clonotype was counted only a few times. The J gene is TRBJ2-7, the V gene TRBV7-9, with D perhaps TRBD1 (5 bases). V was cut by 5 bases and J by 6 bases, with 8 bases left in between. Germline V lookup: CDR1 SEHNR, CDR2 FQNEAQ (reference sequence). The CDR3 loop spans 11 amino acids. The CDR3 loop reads CASSKGVEQYF. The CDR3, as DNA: TGTGCCAGCAGCAAAGGGGTCGAGCAGTACTTC.

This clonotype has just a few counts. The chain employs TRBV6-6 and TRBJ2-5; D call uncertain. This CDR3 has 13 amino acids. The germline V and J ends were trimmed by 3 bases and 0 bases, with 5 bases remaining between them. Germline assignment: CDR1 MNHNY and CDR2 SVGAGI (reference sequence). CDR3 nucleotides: TGTGCCAGCAGTTATGTGGACCAAGAGACCCAGTACTTC. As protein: CASSYVDQETQYF.

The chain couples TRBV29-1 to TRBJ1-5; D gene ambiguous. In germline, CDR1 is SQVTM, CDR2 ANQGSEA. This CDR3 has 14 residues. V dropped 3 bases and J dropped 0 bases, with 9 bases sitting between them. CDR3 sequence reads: CSVESGSSNQPQHF. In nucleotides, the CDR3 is TGCAGCGTTGAGTCCGGTTCTAGCAATCAGCCCCAGCATTTT.

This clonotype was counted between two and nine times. CDR3 loop: CSASRTSFFTDTQYF. CDR3 coding DNA: TGCAGTGCTAGCCGAACGTCCTTTTTTACCGATACGCAGTATTTT. The chain joins TRBV20-1 to TRBJ2-3; D remains unclear. The CDR3 runs 15 residues. Germline lookup yields CDR1 DFQATT and CDR2 SNEGSKA (reference sequence). Deletions cut 3 bases from V and 6 bases from J, with 19 bases between.

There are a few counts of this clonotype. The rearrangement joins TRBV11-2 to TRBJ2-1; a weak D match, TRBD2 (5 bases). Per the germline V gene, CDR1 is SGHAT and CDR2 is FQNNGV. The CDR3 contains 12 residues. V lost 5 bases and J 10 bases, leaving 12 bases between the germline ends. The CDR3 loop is CASSNGWEEQFF. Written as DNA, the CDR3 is TGTGCCAGCAGCAATGGGTGGGAGGAGCAGTTCTTC.

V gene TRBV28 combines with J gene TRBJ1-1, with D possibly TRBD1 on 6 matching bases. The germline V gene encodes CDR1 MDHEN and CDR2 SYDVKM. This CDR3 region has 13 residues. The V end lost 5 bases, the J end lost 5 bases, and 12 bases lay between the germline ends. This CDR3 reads CASSPYRATEAFF. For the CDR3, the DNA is TGTGCCAGCAGTCCTTACAGGGCGACTGAAGCTTTCTTT. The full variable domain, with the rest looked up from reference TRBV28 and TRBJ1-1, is DVKVTQSSRYLVKRTGEKVFLECVQDMDHENMFWYRQDPGLGLRLIYFSYDVKMKEKGDIPEGYSVSREKKERFSLILESASTNQTSMYLCASSPYRATEAFFGQGTRLTVV.

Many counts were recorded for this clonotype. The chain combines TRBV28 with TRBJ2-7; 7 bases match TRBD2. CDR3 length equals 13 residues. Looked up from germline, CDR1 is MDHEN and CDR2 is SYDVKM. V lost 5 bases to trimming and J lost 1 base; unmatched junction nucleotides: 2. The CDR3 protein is CASSRTRSYEQYF. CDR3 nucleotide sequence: TGTGCCAGCAGTCGGACTAGATCCTACGAGCAGTACTTC.

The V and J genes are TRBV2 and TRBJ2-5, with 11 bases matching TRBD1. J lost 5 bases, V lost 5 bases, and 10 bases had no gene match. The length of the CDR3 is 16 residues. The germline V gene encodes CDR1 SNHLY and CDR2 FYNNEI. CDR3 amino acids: CASSSLDRGRGETQYF. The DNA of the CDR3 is TGTGCCAGCAGTTCCTTGGACAGGGGGCGCGGGGAGACCCAGTACTTC. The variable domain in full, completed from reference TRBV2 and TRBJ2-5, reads EPEVTQTPSHQVTQMGQEVILRCVPISNHLYFYWYRQILGQKVEFLVSFYNNEISEKSEIFDDQFSVERPDGSNFTLKIRSTKLEDSAMYFCASSSLDRGRGETQYFGPGTRLLVL.

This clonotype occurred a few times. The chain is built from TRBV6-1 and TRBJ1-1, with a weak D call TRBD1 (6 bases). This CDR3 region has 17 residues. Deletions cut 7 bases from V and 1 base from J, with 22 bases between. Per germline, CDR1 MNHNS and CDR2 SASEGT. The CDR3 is CASTTLWGRPGNTEAFF. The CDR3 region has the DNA TGTGCCAGCACCACACTGTGGGGGCGTCCGGGGAACACTGAAGCTTTCTTT.

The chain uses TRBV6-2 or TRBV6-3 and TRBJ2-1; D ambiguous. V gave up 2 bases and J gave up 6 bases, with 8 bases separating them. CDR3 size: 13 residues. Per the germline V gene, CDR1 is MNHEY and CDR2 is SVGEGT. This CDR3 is CASSYLFGNEQFF. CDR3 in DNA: TGTGCCAGCAGTTACCTATTCGGCAATGAGCAGTTCTTC.

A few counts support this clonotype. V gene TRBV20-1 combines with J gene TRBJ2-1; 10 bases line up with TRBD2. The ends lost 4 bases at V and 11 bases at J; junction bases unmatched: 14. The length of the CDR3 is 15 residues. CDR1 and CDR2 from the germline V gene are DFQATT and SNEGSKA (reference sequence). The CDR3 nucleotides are TGCAGTGCTAATATACTAGCGGGAATCAGGAAGAAGCAGTTCTTC. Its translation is CSANILAGIRKKQFF.

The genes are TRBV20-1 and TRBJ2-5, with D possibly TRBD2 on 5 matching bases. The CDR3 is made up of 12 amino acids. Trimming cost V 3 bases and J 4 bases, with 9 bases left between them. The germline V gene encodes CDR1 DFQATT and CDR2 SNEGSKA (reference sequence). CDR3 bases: TGCAGTGCTAGCGGGGTTGGAGAGACCCAGTACTTC. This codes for CSASGVGETQYF.

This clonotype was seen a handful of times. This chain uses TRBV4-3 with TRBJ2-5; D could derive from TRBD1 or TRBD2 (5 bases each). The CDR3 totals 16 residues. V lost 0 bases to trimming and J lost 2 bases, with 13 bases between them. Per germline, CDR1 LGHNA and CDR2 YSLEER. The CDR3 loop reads CASSQDWRTLQETQYF. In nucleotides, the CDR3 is TGCGCCAGCAGCCAAGATTGGAGGACACTTCAAGAGACCCAGTACTTC.

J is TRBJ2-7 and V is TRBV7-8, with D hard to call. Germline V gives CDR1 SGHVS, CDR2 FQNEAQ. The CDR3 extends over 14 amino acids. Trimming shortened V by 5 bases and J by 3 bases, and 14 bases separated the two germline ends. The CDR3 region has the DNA TGTGCCAGCAGCCCCCTGGCCAGCGTCTACGAGCAGTACTTC. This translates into CASSPLASVYEQYF.

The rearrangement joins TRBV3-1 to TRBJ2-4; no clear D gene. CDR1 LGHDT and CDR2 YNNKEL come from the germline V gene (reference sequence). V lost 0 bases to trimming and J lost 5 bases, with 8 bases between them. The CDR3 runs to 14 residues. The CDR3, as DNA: TGTGCCAGCAGCCAAGATTCTAGAGAAAACATTCAGTACTTC. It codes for CASSQDSRENIQYF.

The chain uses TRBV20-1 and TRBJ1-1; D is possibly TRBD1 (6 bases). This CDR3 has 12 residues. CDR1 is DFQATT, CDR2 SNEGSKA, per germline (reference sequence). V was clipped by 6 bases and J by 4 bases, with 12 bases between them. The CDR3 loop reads CSAQGMATEAFF. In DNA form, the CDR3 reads TGCAGTGCCCAGGGGATGGCCACTGAAGCTTTCTTT.